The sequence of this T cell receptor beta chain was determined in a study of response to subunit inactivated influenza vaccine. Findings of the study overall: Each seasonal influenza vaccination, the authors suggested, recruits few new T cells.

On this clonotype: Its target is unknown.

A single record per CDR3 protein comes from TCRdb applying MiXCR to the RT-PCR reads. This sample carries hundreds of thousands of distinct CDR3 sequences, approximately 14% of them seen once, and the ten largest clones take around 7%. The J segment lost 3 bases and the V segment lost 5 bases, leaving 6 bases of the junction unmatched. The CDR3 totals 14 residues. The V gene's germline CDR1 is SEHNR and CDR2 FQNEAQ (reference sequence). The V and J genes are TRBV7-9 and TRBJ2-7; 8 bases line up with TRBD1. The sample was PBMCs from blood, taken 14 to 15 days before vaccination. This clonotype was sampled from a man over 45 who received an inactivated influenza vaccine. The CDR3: CASSPTGGNYEQYF. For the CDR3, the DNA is TGTGCCAGCAGCCCAACAGGGGGGAACTACGAGCAGTACTTC.